The 3 T cell receptor beta chains below were found in one sample sequenced in a study of cytomegalovirus exposure and HLA in healthy donors. It was with 60 Vbeta and 13 Jbeta primers that the PCR ran. Sequenced by immunoSEQ multiplex PCR; TCRdb stores in-frame clones only, minus some. The sample shows around 160,000 clones, around 83% of them seen only once. Sequences were obtained from PBMCs. The receptor source for this set is a male donor in good health and CMV-seropositive.

The CDR3 here is CASSQGSGASYEQYF. Here the CDR3 DNA reads TGCGCCAGCAGCCAAGGTAGCGGGGCCTCCTACGAGCAGTACTTC. The chain uses TRBV4-3 and TRBJ2-7, with 8 nucleotides matching TRBD2. Trimming took 1 base from V and 0 from J; bases not matched to a gene: 2. This CDR3 comprises 15 residues. In germline, CDR1 is LGHNA, CDR2 YSLEER.

This chain links TRBV28 with TRBJ2-3, with no clear D. CDR1 is MDHEN, CDR2 SYDVKM, per germline. The CDR3 consists of 15 residues. The V and J ends lost 6 bases and 4 bases respectively, with 17 bases between them. The CDR3 DNA sequence: TGTGCCAGCAGAAATTATGGAGAGTATTCAGATACGCAGTATTTT. Encoded protein: CASRNYGEYSDTQYF.

The V and J genes are TRBV11-3 and TRBJ2-7; tentatively, D is TRBD2 (6 bases). Germline loops: CDR1 SGHNT, CDR2 YENEEA. The V end was cut by 4 bases, the J end by 6 bases, with 10 bases between. The CDR3 extends over 12 amino acids. The CDR3 spells CASSSAAGEQYF. In nucleotides, the CDR3 is TGTGCCAGCAGCTCAGCAGCGGGCGAGCAGTACTTC.